This T cell receptor (beta chain) was observed in a study of T cell responses to AZD1222 COVID-19 vaccine. Broader study findings: The donors showed a predominance of white British ancestry and of females, with possible underestimation of clonal diversity. Baseline serology detected seropositivity in only six AZD1222 recipients. Mapped onto spike, vaccine-associated CD4 TCRs spanned it and were dominant at 160-218 and 743-854.

Using immunoSEQ multiplex PCR, the repertoire was profiled, and TCRdb retains in-frame clones only, with some absent. Among about 100,000 clones listed, 86% were seen once. Worth noting for this clone: Its matching antigen is unknown.

Germline lookup yields CDR1 MDHEN and CDR2 SYDVKM. The CDR3 is 14 amino acids. After removal of 7 bases from V and 4 bases from J, the junction contained 7 bases not matched to a gene. This TCR derives from an adult in good health. This rearrangement joins TRBV28 to TRBJ1-1; 9 nucleotides align to TRBD1. The sequenced sample was peripheral blood, obtained on day 0 of AZD1222 vaccination. CDR3 amino acids: CASTQQGARTEAFF. The DNA of the CDR3 is TGTGCCAGCACCCAACAGGGGGCGCGCACTGAAGCTTTCTTT.